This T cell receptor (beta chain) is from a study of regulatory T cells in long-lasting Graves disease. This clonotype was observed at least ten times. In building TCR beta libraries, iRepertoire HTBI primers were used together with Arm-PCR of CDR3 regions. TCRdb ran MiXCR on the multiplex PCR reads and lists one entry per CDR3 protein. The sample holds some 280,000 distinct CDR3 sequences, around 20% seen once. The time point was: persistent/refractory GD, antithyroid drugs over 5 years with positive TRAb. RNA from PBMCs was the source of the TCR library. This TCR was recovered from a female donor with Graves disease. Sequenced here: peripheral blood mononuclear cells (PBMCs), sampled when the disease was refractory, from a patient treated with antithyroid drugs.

CDR3 residues: CASSQNDRDYEQYF. CDR3 DNA: TGTGCCAGCAGCCAAAATGACAGGGACTACGAGCAGTACTTC. The chain recombines TRBV3-1 with TRBJ2-7; 7 bases line up with TRBD1. CDR1 and CDR2 from the germline V gene are LGHDT and YNNKEL (reference sequence). V lost 2 bases, J lost 3 bases, and 4 bases stayed unmatched. The CDR3 totals 14 residues.